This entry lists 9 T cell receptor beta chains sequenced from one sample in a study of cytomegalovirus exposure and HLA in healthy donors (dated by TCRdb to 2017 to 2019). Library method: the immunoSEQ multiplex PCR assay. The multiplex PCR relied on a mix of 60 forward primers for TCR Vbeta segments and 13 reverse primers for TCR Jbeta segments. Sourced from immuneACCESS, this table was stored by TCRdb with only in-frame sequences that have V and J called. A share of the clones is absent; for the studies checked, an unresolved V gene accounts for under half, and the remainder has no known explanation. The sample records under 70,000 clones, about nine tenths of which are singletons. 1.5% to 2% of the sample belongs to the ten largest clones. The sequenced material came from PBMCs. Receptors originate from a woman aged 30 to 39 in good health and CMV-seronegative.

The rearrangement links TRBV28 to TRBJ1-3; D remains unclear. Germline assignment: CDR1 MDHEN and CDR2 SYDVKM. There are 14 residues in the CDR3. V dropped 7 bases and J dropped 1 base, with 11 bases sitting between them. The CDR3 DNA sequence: TGTGCCAGCACCTATGGGCCATCTGGAAACACCATATATTTT. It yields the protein CASTYGPSGNTIYF.

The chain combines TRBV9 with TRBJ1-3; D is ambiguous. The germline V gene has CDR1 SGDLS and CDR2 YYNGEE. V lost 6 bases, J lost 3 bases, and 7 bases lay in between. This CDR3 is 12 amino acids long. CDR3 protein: CASTTFGNTIYF. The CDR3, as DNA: TGTGCCAGCACCACATTTGGAAACACCATATATTTT. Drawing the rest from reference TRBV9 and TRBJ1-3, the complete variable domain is DSGVTQTPKHLITATGQRVTLRCSPRSGDLSVYWYQQSLDQGLQFLIQYYNGEERAKGNILERFSAQQFPDLHSELNLSSLELGDSALYFCASTTFGNTIYFGEGSWLTVV.

This chain's CDR3 is CASSIDPLAYEQYF. CDR3 bases: TGTGCCAGTAGTATAGATCCCCTAGCCTACGAGCAGTACTTC. The chain links TRBV19 to TRBJ2-7; D remains ambiguous. Germline V gene data show CDR1 as LNHDA and CDR2 as SQIVND (reference sequence). The CDR3 runs 14 residues. The germline V and J ends were trimmed by 0 bases and 2 bases, with 8 bases remaining between them.

The CDR3 loop is CASSCSRRAYEQYF. The CDR3 DNA follows: TGTGCCAGCAGTTGCTCGCGCAGGGCCTACGAGCAGTACTTC. This chain connects TRBV6-5 to TRBJ2-7; a weak D match, TRBD1 (5 bases). The CDR3 extends over 14 amino acids. Germline CDR1 is MNHEY and CDR2 is SVGAGI. The germline V and J ends were trimmed by 4 bases and 2 bases, with 12 bases remaining between them.

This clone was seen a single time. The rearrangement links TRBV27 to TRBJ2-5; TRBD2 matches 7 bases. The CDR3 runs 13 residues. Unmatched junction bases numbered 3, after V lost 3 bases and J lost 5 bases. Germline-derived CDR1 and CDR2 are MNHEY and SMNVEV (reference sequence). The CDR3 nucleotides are TGTGCCAGCAGTTTGCGGGGGAGGGAGACCCAGTACTTC. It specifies CASSLRGRETQYF.

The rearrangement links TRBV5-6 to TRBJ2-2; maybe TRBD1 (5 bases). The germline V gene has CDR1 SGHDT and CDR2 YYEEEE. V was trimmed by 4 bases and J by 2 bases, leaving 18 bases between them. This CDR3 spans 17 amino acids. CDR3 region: CASSDRRRTPNTGELFF. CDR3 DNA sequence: TGTGCCAGCAGCGATCGAAGGCGGACACCCAACACCGGGGAGCTGTTTTTT.

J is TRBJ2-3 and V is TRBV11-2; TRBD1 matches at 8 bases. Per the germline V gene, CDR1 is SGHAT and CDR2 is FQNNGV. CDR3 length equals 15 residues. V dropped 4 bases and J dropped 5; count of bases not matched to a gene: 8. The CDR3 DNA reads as TGTGCCAGCAGCTCCTCGGACAGGGCTGTAGATACGCAGTATTTT. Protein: CASSSSDRAVDTQYF.

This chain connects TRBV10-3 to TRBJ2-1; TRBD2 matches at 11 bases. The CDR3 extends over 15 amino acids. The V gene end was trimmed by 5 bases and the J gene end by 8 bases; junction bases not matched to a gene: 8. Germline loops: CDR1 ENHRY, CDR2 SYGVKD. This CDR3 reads CAISPPGLAVHEQFF. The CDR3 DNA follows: TGTGCCATCAGTCCCCCGGGACTAGCGGTACATGAGCAGTTCTTC.

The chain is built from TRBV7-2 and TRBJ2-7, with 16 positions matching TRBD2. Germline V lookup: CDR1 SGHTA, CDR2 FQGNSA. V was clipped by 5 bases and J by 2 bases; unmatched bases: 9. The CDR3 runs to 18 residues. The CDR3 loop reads CASSLRGTSGRGTYEQYF. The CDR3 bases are TGTGCCAGCAGCCTCCGAGGGACTAGCGGGAGGGGAACCTACGAGCAGTACTTC.